This TCR beta chain appears in the sequencing data of a study of shared clonotypes between healthy human individuals. The overall study: Three plates were used per donor for CD4 naive, three for CD4 memory, two for CD8 naive and one for CD8 memory.

The assay was carried out at the deep level. The assay was immunoSEQ multiplex PCR, and TCRdb's table has in-frame clones only and misses some. The table shows about 2,500,000 clones, with roughly nine tenths occurring only once. For this clone: The antigen remains unidentified.

The study, taken as a whole, reports: Sorted-subset sequencing, rarefaction showed, was incomplete despite large depth.

V was cut by 2 bases and J by 13 bases, with 15 bases left in between. Germline V gene data show CDR1 as SGHTA and CDR2 as FQGNSA. This CDR3 has 14 amino acids. Caucasian adults residing in Nashville, Tennessee made up all the donors. The material sequenced was naive CD4+ T cells sorted from blood. The subset here: CD45RA+ positively selected. This chain connects TRBV7-2 to TRBJ1-6, with TRBD1 as a possible D gene (5 bases). The receptor was isolated from a man younger than 30 in good health. The CDR3 DNA reads as TGTGCCAGCAGCTTACAGGAGGGGATCCTTCCCCTCCACTTT. Translated, it gives CASSLQEGILPLHF. Full variable domain (rest looked up from reference TRBV7-2 and TRBJ1-6): GAGVSQSPSNKVTEKGKDVELRCDPISGHTALYWYRQSLGQGLEFLIYFQGNSAPDKSGLPSDRFSAERTGGSVSTLTIQRTQQEDSAVYLCASSLQEGILPLHFGNGTRLTVT.